This entry lists 2 T cell receptor beta chains sequenced from one sample in a study of blood T cell repertoires in COVID-19. The method was immunoSEQ multiplex PCR; TCRdb's version includes in-frame clones alone and lacks a portion of them. The sample has 85,000 to 100,000 clones, around nine tenths seen once; the top ten hold less than 2%. The sequencing input was peripheral blood. The receptors were sampled from a man between 60 and 75 years old with acute or convalescent COVID-19.

The V gene is TRBV9, the J gene TRBJ2-2, with D maybe TRBD2 (5 bases). Germline-derived CDR1 and CDR2 are SGDLS and YYNGEE. V was pared by 0 bases and J by 6 bases, with 18 bases between. The length of the CDR3 is 17 residues. In DNA, the CDR3 is TGTGCCAGCAGCGTAGCTGGGCGGGCAGCGTATCCCGGGGAGCTGTTTTTT. This encodes CASSVAGRAAYPGELFF.

The CDR3 loop reads CASKVGGPSQETQYF. CDR3 in DNA: TGTGCCAGCAAGGTCGGGGGGCCCTCTCAAGAGACCCAGTACTTC. The chain links TRBV7-2 to TRBJ2-5; D is possibly TRBD2 (7 bases). The CDR3 runs 15 residues. Germline values: CDR1 SGHTA, CDR2 FQGNSA. Trimming removed 7 bases at V and 2 bases at J, with 17 bases between.